The clone carrying this TCR beta chain occurred a few times. Its specificity is unknown. The study reverse transcribed the entire isolated RNA, so it sequenced expressed TCRB transcripts. About 3.6 million reads were obtained on average from naive, central memory and regulatory T cell samples. TCRdb keeps only in-frame clones here, not all; method: immunoSEQ multiplex PCR. The sample includes a few hundred thousand clones, approximately 15% of them seen just once. This record belongs to a study of beta chain features in type 1 diabetes. Study findings and constraints: Among all four CD4+ subsets, Type 1 diabetes patients had TCRB CDR3s that were moderately but significantly shorter. Here, the possible influence of HLA type (on TCRB rearrangement) remained unresolved. Amplification by PCR could prefer shorter templates, with the same effect in patients and controls.

The germline CDR1 and CDR2 sequences are MGHRA and YSYEKL. The CDR3 loop spans 16 amino acids. V lost 5 bases and J lost 1, with 15 bases in between. This sequence joins TRBV4-1 and TRBJ1-5, with D tentatively TRBD1 (6 bases). The sequence was obtained from a woman aged 18-29 years with type 1 diabetes. Sequencing input: naive CD4+ T cells from blood. The CDR3 sequence is CASSYGQPRSNQPQHF. In DNA form, the CDR3 reads TGCGCCAGCAGCTACGGACAGCCTCGAAGCAATCAGCCCCAGCATTTT.